This T cell receptor (beta chain) stems from a study of identical twins (dated by TCRdb to between 2015 and 2016). Notes on the research overall: To test whether fetal clonotypes persist, the study used deep sequencing on TCR alpha and beta repertoires from monozygotic twins, unrelated adults of various ages, and cord blood. To rule out contamination, the twin experiments were replicated at different times with different library preparation protocols. What the work shows at the level of the full study, not this receptor alone: In beta out-of-frame sequences, excess twin sharing was weaker, because having fewer shared sequences lowered the signal-to-noise ratio. In monozygotic twins, recombination models systematically underestimated out-of-frame TCR alpha sharing, but the models matched the sharing seen between unrelated individuals. Invariant T cells such as MAIT and iNKT could partly confound zero-insertion analyses, although diverse VJ usage argued against such confounding for most clonotypes. Because the same donors could not be followed over many years, the conclusions relied on cross-sectional statistical analysis. Compared with coincidental sharing between unrelated individuals, out-of-frame TCR alpha sequences shared between twins had an excess of sequences with low generation probability. Fewer insertions were carried by abundant cord blood beta clonotypes, a similar but weaker trend appeared in young adult naive repertoires, and no such trend appeared in memory repertoires.

Sequences SGHTA (CDR1) and FQGNSA (CDR2) are obtained from the germline V gene. Measured from the cysteine to the phenylalanine, the CDR3 is 17 residues long. Of the read, only the CDR3 DNA is kept; its 51 bases are in frame from base 1. V loses 2 bases of germline sequence and J loses 0 bases, and the interval between the two ends is 17 bases. Libraries came from 5' RACE. Sequencer: Illumina HiSeq 2000. Template switching added a universal primer binding site, and the final cDNA carried a unique molecular identifier that allowed TCR cDNA molecules to be counted accurately. First-strand cDNA for TCR alpha and beta chains was synthesized from specific primers in the conserved constant-segment region. Each cDNA library was double barcoded, with a SMART-Mk sample barcode plus Illumina barcodes, to control for contamination. TruSeq adapter sequences and Illumina sample barcodes were added in two successive PCR steps. The TCR alpha and beta cDNA libraries were sequenced on the Illumina HiSeq platform using custom primers. The authors' analysis ran thus. MiGEC was used to process raw reads and extract unique molecular identifiers, and MiXCR was used to find CDR3 positions. For each individual, recombination models were inferred using an EM algorithm with the repgenHMM and IGoR tools. The tcR package in R was used for shared clonotype analysis, with sharing normalized by the product of cloneset sizes. To study raw recombination free of thymic and clonal selection effects, out-of-frame nonproductive sequences were analyzed. TCRdb passed the public sequencing reads through fastp at Q25 and MiXCR, retaining productive beta sequences. Entries that share a CDR3 protein sequence are merged under the most common genes and DNA. The authors' filters were not applied to this entry. The table for this sample lists 1.5 million to 2 million distinct CDR3 sequences; about 30% of them were counted only once. The ten biggest clones cover about 0.25% of the sample.

Regarding this clonotype: Its antigen is not yet known. No quality values exist for individual bases; no much larger clone is one base distant.

All donors were healthy Caucasians. The V gene is TRBV7-2 and the J gene is TRBJ2-7; the D gene identity is not certain. Sample: cord blood. This receptor was identified in a newborn girl in good health. The CDR3 protein sequence reads: CASSLSPTWTASYEQYF. In nucleotide form, the sequence is TGTGCCAGCAGCTTAAGCCCCACTTGGACGGCCTCCTACGAGCAGTACTTC.